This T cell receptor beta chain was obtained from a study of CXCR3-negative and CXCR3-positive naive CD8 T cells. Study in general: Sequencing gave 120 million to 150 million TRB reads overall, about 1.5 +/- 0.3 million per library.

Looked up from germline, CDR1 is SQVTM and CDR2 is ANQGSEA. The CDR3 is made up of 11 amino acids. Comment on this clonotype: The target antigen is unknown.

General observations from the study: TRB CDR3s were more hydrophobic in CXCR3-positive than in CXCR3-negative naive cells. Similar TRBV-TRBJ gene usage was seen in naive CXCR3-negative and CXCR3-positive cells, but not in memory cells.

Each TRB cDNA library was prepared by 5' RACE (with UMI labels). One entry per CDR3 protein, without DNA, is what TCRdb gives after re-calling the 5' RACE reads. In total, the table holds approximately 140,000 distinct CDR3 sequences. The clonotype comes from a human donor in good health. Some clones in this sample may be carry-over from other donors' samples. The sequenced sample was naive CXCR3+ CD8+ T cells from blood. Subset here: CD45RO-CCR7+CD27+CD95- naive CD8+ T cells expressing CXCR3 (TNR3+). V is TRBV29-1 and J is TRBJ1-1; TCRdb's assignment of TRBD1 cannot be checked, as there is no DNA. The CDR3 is CSVPDTAEAFF.